The rows below give T cell receptor beta chains drawn from one sample of a study of cytomegalovirus exposure and HLA in healthy donors. Profiling relied on immunoSEQ multiplex PCR, and the TCRdb table lists in-frame clones only, not all of them. The sample has about 170,000 clones, more than 75% seen once. The specimen was PBMCs. These receptors all stem from a woman aged 25 to 39 in good health and CMV-seronegative. Both conserved end residues are part of each CDR3. The order of the fields is CDR3 protein, CDR3 DNA, V gene, clone size, J gene, D gene, CDR3 length. D genes are given only for firm matches. A clone size is listed for some rows: how often the clone was seen (once, few, many), or a class if it is expanded.

CDR3 protein: CASSEEPQKSAGRGKSNTEAFF
CDR3 DNA: TGTGCCAGCAGTGAAGAGCCCCAAAAGTCCGCCGGGCGGGGCAAATCGAACACTGAAGCTTTCTTT
V gene: TRBV2
clone size: .
J gene: TRBJ1-1
D gene: .
CDR3 length: 22

CDR3 protein: CATSQDRGDGYTF
CDR3 DNA: TGTGCCACCAGCCAGGACAGGGGGGATGGCTACACCTTC
V gene: TRBV15
clone size: .
J gene: TRBJ1-2
D gene: TRBD1
CDR3 length: 13

CDR3 protein: CASSFGDLNTEAFF
CDR3 DNA: TGTGCCAGCAGTTTCGGGGATTTGAACACTGAAGCTTTCTTT
V gene: TRBV27
clone size: .
J gene: TRBJ1-1
D gene: .
CDR3 length: 14

CDR3 protein: CASSYSAITNTEAFF
CDR3 DNA: TGCGCCAGCAGCTATAGTGCGATAACGAACACTGAAGCTTTCTTT
V gene: TRBV5-1
clone size: .
J gene: TRBJ1-1
D gene: .
CDR3 length: 15

CDR3 protein: CASSLAGQASYEQYF
CDR3 DNA: TGCGCCAGCAGCTTGGCCGGCCAGGCCTCCTACGAGCAGTACTTC
V gene: TRBV5-1
clone size: .
J gene: TRBJ2-7
D gene: .
CDR3 length: 15

CDR3 protein: CASSFPWGDQQFF
CDR3 DNA: TGCGCCAGCAGCTTCCCGTGGGGGGACCAGCAGTTCTTC
V gene: TRBV4-1
clone size: .
J gene: TRBJ2-1
D gene: .
CDR3 length: 13

CDR3 protein: CAWENPLLETEQFF
CDR3 DNA: TGTGCCTGGGAAAACCCCCTACTAGAGACTGAGCAGTTCTTC
V gene: TRBV30
clone size: .
J gene: TRBJ2-1
D gene: .
CDR3 length: 14

CDR3 protein: CASSHRQGTRLHEQYF
CDR3 DNA: TGTGCCAGCAGCCACAGACAGGGGACCCGTCTCCACGAGCAGTACTTC
V gene: TRBV7-9
clone size: once
J gene: TRBJ2-7
D gene: TRBD1
CDR3 length: 16

CDR3 protein: CASSQFQGFDQPQHF
CDR3 DNA: TGCGCCAGCAGCCAATTCCAGGGGTTTGACCAGCCCCAGCATTTT
V gene: TRBV4-3
clone size: .
J gene: TRBJ1-5
D gene: .
CDR3 length: 15

CDR3 protein: CASSFPDSLGEAFF
CDR3 DNA: TGTGCCAGCAGCTTCCCGGACAGTCTCGGGGAAGCTTTCTTT
V gene: TRBV7-8
clone size: .
J gene: TRBJ1-1
D gene: .
CDR3 length: 14

CDR3 protein: CASRNKNTGELFF
CDR3 DNA: TGTGCCAGCAGGAACAAGAACACCGGGGAGCTGTTTTTT
V gene: TRBV6-5
clone size: .
J gene: TRBJ2-2
D gene: .
CDR3 length: 13

CDR3 protein: CASSLLDEETQYF
CDR3 DNA: TGTGCCAGCAGCTTGCTAGACGAAGAGACCCAGTACTTC
V gene: TRBV5-8
clone size: .
J gene: TRBJ2-5
D gene: .
CDR3 length: 13

CDR3 protein: CASSYSSGEKTDTIYF
CDR3 DNA: TGTGCCAGCAGTTACTCGTCAGGGGAGAAAACAGACACCATATATTTT
V gene: TRBV6-5
clone size: few
J gene: TRBJ1-3
D gene: .
CDR3 length: 16

CDR3 protein: CASSHTGDMNTEAFF
CDR3 DNA: TGCGCCAGCAGTCATACAGGGGACATGAACACTGAAGCTTTCTTT
V gene: TRBV23-1
clone size: .
J gene: TRBJ1-1
D gene: TRBD1
CDR3 length: 15

CDR3 protein: CAWRVGGFEQYF
CDR3 DNA: TGTGCCTGGAGAGTAGGAGGGTTCGAGCAGTACTTC
V gene: TRBV30
clone size: .
J gene: TRBJ2-7
D gene: .
CDR3 length: 12

CDR3 protein: CASSLARRGDTQYF
CDR3 DNA: TGTGCCAGCAGCTTAGCCCGGCGCGGGGATACGCAGTATTTT
V gene: TRBV7-9
clone size: .
J gene: TRBJ2-3
D gene: .
CDR3 length: 14

CDR3 protein: CASSPTGLAGGFKNIQYF
CDR3 DNA: TGTGCCAGCTCGCCCACTGGACTAGCGGGGGGATTCAAAAACATTCAGTACTTC
V gene: TRBV18
clone size: .
J gene: TRBJ2-4
D gene: TRBD2
CDR3 length: 18

CDR3 protein: CASRRTGSGELFF
CDR3 DNA: TGCGCCAGCAGGAGGACAGGGTCCGGGGAGCTGTTTTTT
V gene: TRBV5-1
clone size: .
J gene: TRBJ2-2
D gene: TRBD1
CDR3 length: 13

CDR3 protein: CASSRGQGYGYTF
CDR3 DNA: TGTGCCAGTAGTCGGGGACAGGGCTATGGCTACACCTTC
V gene: TRBV19
clone size: .
J gene: TRBJ1-2
D gene: TRBD1
CDR3 length: 13

CDR3 protein: CASRETPNTEAFF
CDR3 DNA: TGTGCCAGCAGGGAAACACCGAACACTGAAGCTTTCTTT
V gene: TRBV2
clone size: .
J gene: TRBJ1-1
D gene: .
CDR3 length: 13

CDR3 protein: CASSGPNRGQETQYF
CDR3 DNA: TGTGCCAGCAGCGGGCCAAACAGGGGACAAGAGACCCAGTACTTC
V gene: TRBV7-9
clone size: once
J gene: TRBJ2-5
D gene: TRBD1
CDR3 length: 15

CDR3 protein: CASGTSGGPGITDTQYF
CDR3 DNA: TGTGCCAGCGGTACTAGCGGGGGGCCGGGCATCACAGATACGCAGTATTTT
V gene: TRBV2
clone size: .
J gene: TRBJ2-3
D gene: TRBD2
CDR3 length: 17